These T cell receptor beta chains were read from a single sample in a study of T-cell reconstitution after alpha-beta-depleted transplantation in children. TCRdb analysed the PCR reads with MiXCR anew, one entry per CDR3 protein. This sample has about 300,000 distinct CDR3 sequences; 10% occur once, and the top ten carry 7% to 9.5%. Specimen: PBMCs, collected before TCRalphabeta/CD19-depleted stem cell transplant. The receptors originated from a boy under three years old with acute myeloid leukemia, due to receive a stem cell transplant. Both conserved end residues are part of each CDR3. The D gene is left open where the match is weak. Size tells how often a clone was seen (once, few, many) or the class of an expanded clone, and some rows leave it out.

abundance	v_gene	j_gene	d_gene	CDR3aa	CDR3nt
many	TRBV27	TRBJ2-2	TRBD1	CASSSGTGDGELFF	TGTGCCAGCAGTTCAGGGACAGGGGACGGGGAGCTGTTTTTT
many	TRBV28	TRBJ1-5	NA	CASSLKSYQPQHF	TGTGCCAGCAGTCTAAAGTCGTATCAGCCCCAGCATTTT
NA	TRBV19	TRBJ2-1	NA	CASSIVFLDPTTDEQFF	TGTGCCAGTAGTATAGTCTTTTTGGACCCAACGACGGATGAGCAGTTCTTC
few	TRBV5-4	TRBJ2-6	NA	CASSLDRWGANVLTF	TGTGCCAGCAGCTTGGACAGGTGGGGGGCCAACGTCCTGACTTTC
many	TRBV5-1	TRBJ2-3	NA	CASSEVWGPTDTQYF	TGCGCCAGCAGCGAGGTTTGGGGGCCCACAGATACGCAGTATTTT
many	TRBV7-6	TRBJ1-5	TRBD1	CASSLARGLGQPQHF	TGTGCCAGCAGCTTAGCGAGGGGGCTCGGTCAGCCCCAGCATTTT
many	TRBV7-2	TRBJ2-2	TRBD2	CASSLAGSGINTGELFF	TGTGCCAGCAGCCTAGCGGGTAGCGGGATAAACACCGGGGAGCTGTTTTTT
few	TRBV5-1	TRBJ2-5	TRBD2	CASSLYLTSGSQETQYF	TGCGCCAGCAGCTTGTATTTGACTAGCGGGTCTCAAGAGACCCAGTACTTC
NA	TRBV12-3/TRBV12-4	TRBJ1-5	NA	CASSGSAYQPQHF	TGTGCCAGCAGTGGGTCCGCGTATCAGCCCCAGCATTTT
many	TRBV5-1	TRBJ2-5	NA	CASSWTDRGETQYF	TGCGCCAGCAGCTGGACAGACAGAGGAGAGACCCAGTACTTC
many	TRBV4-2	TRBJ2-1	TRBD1	CASSPRDRTYNEQFF	TGTGCCAGCAGCCCCCGGGACAGGACCTACAATGAGCAGTTCTTC
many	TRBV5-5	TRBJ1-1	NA	CASTRQDDTEAFF	TGTGCCAGCACCCGACAGGATGACACTGAAGCTTTCTTT
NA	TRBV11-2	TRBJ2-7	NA	CASSFPGRRRPSLPYEQYF	TGTGCCAGCAGCTTCCCAGGCCGTCGGCGGCCCTCCCTCCCCTACGAGCAGTACTTC
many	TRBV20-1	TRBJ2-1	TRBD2	CSASTGLREGPNEQFF	TGCAGTGCTAGTACTGGATTGCGGGAGGGCCCCAATGAGCAGTTCTTC
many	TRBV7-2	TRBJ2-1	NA	CASSYSGLAYNEQFF	TGTGCCAGCAGCTATTCGGGCCTGGCCTACAATGAGCAGTTCTTC
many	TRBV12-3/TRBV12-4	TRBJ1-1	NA	CASSWRGRTGTEAFF	TGTGCCAGCAGTTGGAGGGGACGAACGGGCACTGAAGCTTTCTTT
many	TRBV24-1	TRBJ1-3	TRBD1	CATSDSRDSDGSGNTIYF	TGTGCCACCAGTGATTCCCGGGACAGCGATGGCTCTGGAAACACCATATATTTT
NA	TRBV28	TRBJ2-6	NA	CASSHPGSGANVPTF	TGTGCCAGCAGCCACCCCGGGTCTGGGGCCAACGTCCCGACTTTC
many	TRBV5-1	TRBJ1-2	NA	CASSLNRENYGYTF	TGCGCCAGCAGCTTGAACAGGGAAAACTATGGCTACACCTTC
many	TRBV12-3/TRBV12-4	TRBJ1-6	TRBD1	CASSYRDRTNSPLHF	TGTGCCAGCAGTTACCGGGACAGGACAAATTCACCCCTCCACTTT
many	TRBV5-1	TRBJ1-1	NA	CASSLWGRKNTEAFF	TGCGCCAGCAGCTTGTGGGGGAGGAAGAACACTGAAGCTTTCTTT
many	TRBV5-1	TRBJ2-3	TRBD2	CASHRGGSISDTQYF	TGCGCCAGTCATCGGGGCGGGAGTATCTCAGATACGCAGTATTTT
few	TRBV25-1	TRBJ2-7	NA	CASSAFSTLSSYEQYF	TGTGCCAGCAGTGCCTTTTCTACGTTAAGCTCCTACGAGCAGTACTTC